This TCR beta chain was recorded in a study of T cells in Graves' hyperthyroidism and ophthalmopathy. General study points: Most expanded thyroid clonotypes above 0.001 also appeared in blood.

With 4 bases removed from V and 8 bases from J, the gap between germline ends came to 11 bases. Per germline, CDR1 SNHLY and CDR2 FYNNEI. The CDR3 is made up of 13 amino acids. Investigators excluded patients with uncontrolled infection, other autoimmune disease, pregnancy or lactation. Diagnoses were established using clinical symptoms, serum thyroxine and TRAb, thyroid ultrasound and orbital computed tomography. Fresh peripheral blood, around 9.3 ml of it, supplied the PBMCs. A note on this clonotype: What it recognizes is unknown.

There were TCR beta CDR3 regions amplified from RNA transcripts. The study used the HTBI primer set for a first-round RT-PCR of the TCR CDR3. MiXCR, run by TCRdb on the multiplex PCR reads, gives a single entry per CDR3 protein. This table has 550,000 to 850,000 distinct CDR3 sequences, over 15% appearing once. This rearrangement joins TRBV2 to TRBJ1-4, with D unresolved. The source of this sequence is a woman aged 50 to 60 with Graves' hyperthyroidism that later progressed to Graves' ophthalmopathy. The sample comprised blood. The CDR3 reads CASSARAREKLFF. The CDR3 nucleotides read TGTGCCAGCAGTGCTAGGGCAAGGGAAAAACTGTTTTTT.